This TCR beta chain was recorded in a study of blood T cell repertoires in COVID-19 (dated by TCRdb to about 2020). Some background on the complete study: Samples covering the acute and convalescent phases of COVID-19 were provided by collaborators in the United States, Italy and Spain. Sample metadata almost always included a de-identified subject ID, COVID-19 status, age in years and sex. A freely available public database, intended as a resource for researchers studying the immune response to SARS-CoV-2, is where the repertoires were released. The prospective study material was composed of cDNA or gDNA derived from T cells, B-cell-depleted T cells, or PBMCs. Where HLA class I and class II types were available, the types were taken from metadata supplied by the sample provider, not from assay-based typing. Deeply sampled blood TCRbeta repertoires from subjects exposed to, actively infected with, or recovered from COVID-19 were included in the dataset. Samples came from the ongoing ImmuneRACE study (first 160 participants) plus 1,254 subjects from 6 global collaborators.

Enrolling through a virtual design, the prospective study's participants ranged in age from roughly 18 to 90 years and lived across 24 United States geographic areas. In the prospective study, participants were assigned to cohorts based on the clinical history participants reported in a screening survey and a study questionnaire. In the prospective study, whole blood, serum and a nasopharyngeal or oropharyngeal swab were collected from each participant by mobile phlebotomists. Additional blood draws and questionnaires over an approximately 2-month period could optionally be provided by prospective study participants. Prospective study blood samples were shipped either frozen or at room temperature before DNA extraction. The investigation overall reported the following: The amount of clinical and demographic metadata varied by source and participant and was provided uncurated.

TCRbeta CDR3 regions were amplified from genomic DNA using the immunoSEQ Assay, a bias-controlled multiplex PCR. In the original analysis: The number of nucleated cells in each sample was estimated from the amplification of reference gene primers within the assay. Sequence reads were collapsed and filtered to measure the absolute abundance of every unique TCRbeta CDR3 rearrangement. For each sample, productive Simpson clonality was calculated as the square root of Simpson's diversity index over productive rearrangements. The immuneACCESS repertoire file appears here via TCRdb, limited to in-frame rearrangements. These files lack a portion of the clones; in checked studies, under half of the deficit traces to unresolved V genes, and the cause of the others is not known. V and J calls and clone size are those listed in that table; D and trimming were worked out from the DNA. Across this sample there are 190,000 or so clones, with approximately 90% seen only once. The ten largest clones take up about 9.3% of the sample.

Sequences SGHKS (CDR1) and YYEKEE (CDR2) are obtained from the germline V gene (reference sequence). The junction shows trimming of 4 bases on V and 2 bases on J, plus 13 bases between the germline ends. Its CDR3 holds 15 amino acids, cysteine through phenylalanine. CDR3 DNA is the only sequence kept; it has 45 bases, read in frame from the first base. A note on this clone: Which antigen it targets is not known. The input lacks base qualities; no much larger clone sits a single base away.

This chain is built from TRBV5-5 and TRBJ1-5; D gene: possibly TRBD1, on 6 matching bases. Sequenced sample: PBMCs or T cells enriched from blood (not recorded which). The receptor's source is a man between 18 and 29 years old with acute COVID-19. The CDR3 amino acid sequence is: CASSSTGLGNQPQHF. The sequenced DNA is TGTGCCAGCAGCAGCACAGGGTTGGGCAATCAGCCCCAGCATTTT.